This T cell receptor beta chain was identified in a study of control samples from healthy donors and cancer patients. Per the germline V gene, CDR1 is SQVTM and CDR2 is ANQGSEA. Trimming took off 4 bases at V and 4 bases at J, with 9 bases between the two ends. The CDR3 sequence is 12 residues long. Assay used: immunoSEQ multiplex PCR; TCRdb lists only in-frame clones, some missing. The profile shows about 250,000 clones, around 79% of them singletons. The V call is TRBV29-1, the J call TRBJ2-3; D uncertain. Sequencing input: PBMCs. The receptor was isolated from a woman aged 55 to 70 with lung cancer. The CDR3 reads CSVASNADTQYF. The CDR3 region has the DNA TGCAGCGTTGCGTCCAACGCAGATACGCAGTATTTT.